This TCR beta chain came from a study of T-cell reconstitution after alpha-beta-depleted transplantation in children. This clonotype was found many times. Unique molecular identifiers were built into the TCRbeta library. TCRdb reanalysed the PCR reads using MiXCR and keeps one entry per CDR3 protein. The sample carries more than 500,000 distinct CDR3 sequences, 11% recorded once. V trimming: 0 bases; J trimming: 10 bases; junction bases outside the gene matches: 5. The CDR3 is made up of 14 amino acids. The chain combines TRBV12-3 or TRBV12-4 with TRBJ2-1, with 8 bases matching TRBD1. Sequencing was performed on PBMCs, mostly from graft donor cells, taken 180 days after TCRalphabeta/CD19-depleted stem cell transplant. This clonotype originated in a female patient aged 2 to 10 who had a stem cell transplant for aplastic anemia, so the T cells may come from the graft donor. CDR3 sequence: CASSLASGGWEQFF. The DNA of the CDR3 is TGTGCCAGCAGTTTAGCGTCAGGGGGCTGGGAGCAGTTCTTC.